These T cell receptor beta chains were read from a single sample in a study of human CD8 memory T cell subsets. TCRdb fed the 5' RACE reads into MiXCR, producing one record per CDR3 protein. Found here are some 7,400 distinct CDR3 sequences, around 4% of them singletons; the top ten hold 35% to 40%. Source material: CD8+ T cells from PBMCs. These receptors all stem from a human donor in good health. The CDR3 runs from the conserved cysteine through the conserved F or W. Each record gives: CDR3 protein, CDR3 DNA, CDR3 length, clone size, D gene, V gene, J gene. A D gene is named only where the DNA matches it firmly. Not all rows give a size; the values are once, few, many and, for expanded clones, a class.

CSARVLEADTQYF	TGCAGTGCTAGAGTGTTGGAGGCAGATACGCAGTATTTT	13	few	NA	TRBV20-1	TRBJ2-3
CASRPTQGGGTEAFF	TGTGCCAGCAGACCTACACAAGGAGGGGGCACTGAAGCTTTCTTT	15	medium-sized	NA	TRBV7-9	TRBJ1-1
CASSQVRSGAPDEQYF	TGTGCCAGCAGCCAAGTCAGGAGCGGAGCCCCGGACGAGCAGTACTTC	16	many	NA	TRBV3-1	TRBJ2-7
CASSQEGLAGADTQYF	TGTGCCAGCAGCCAAGAAGGGCTAGCGGGAGCAGATACGCAGTATTTT	16	few	TRBD2	TRBV3-1	TRBJ2-3
CASSVTSGGASEQFF	TGTGCCAGCAGCGTGACTAGCGGGGGGGCCAGTGAGCAGTTCTTC	15	NA	TRBD2	TRBV4-2	TRBJ2-1
CASKSGQPHYEQYF	TGTGCCAGCAAATCAGGACAGCCCCACTACGAGCAGTACTTC	14	few	NA	TRBV28	TRBJ2-7
CASSLTQGNTEAFF	TGTGCCAGCAGCCTTACACAGGGGAACACTGAAGCTTTCTTT	14	many	NA	TRBV12-3/TRBV12-4	TRBJ1-1
CASSLGATGELFF	TGTGCCAGCAGCTTAGGAGCAACCGGGGAGCTGTTTTTT	13	many	NA	TRBV11-2	TRBJ2-2
CASSHDRAANEKLFF	TGTGCCAGCAGCCACGATAGGGCAGCAAATGAAAAACTGTTTTTT	15	few	NA	TRBV4-2	TRBJ1-4
CSAEGGRVTEAFF	TGCAGCGCTGAAGGGGGTAGGGTCACTGAAGCTTTCTTT	13	many	NA	TRBV29-1	TRBJ1-1
CASSTLPGPNTEAFF	TGCGCCAGCAGCACGCTACCGGGACCGAACACTGAAGCTTTCTTT	15	many	NA	TRBV5-1	TRBJ1-1
CSARDRGLEGQPQHF	TGCAGTGCTAGAGATCGCGGCCTAGAGGGTCAGCCCCAGCATTTT	15	few	NA	TRBV20-1	TRBJ1-5
CSADSYSGRAADTQYF	TGCAGTGCTGACAGTTACAGCGGGAGGGCCGCGGATACGCAGTATTTT	16	many	TRBD2	TRBV20-1	TRBJ2-3
CASSRGTGSNQPQHF	TGTGCCAGCAGCCGTGGGACGGGTAGCAATCAGCCCCAGCATTTT	15	many	NA	TRBV5-5	TRBJ1-5
CAWSLPEGLAGGLQETQYF	TGTGCCTGGAGTTTACCGGAGGGACTAGCGGGAGGGCTTCAAGAGACCCAGTACTTC	19	few	TRBD2	TRBV30	TRBJ2-5
CSVGLADNNEQFF	TGCAGCGTCGGACTAGCGGATAACAATGAGCAGTTCTTC	13	many	TRBD2	TRBV29-1	TRBJ2-1
CASSLEAGANYGYTF	TGTGCCAGCAGCTTAGAGGCAGGAGCTAACTATGGCTACACCTTC	15	many	NA	TRBV11-2	TRBJ1-2
CSAIDREAYEQYF	TGCAGTGCCATCGACAGAGAAGCCTACGAGCAGTACTTC	13	NA	NA	TRBV20-1	TRBJ2-7
CASSPGQGPYEQYF	TGTGCCAGCAGTCCAGGACAGGGCCCCTACGAGCAGTACTTC	14	few	TRBD1	TRBV3-1	TRBJ2-7
CSAREMDSTGELFF	TGCAGTGCTAGAGAAATGGACTCCACCGGGGAGCTGTTTTTT	14	many	NA	TRBV20-1	TRBJ2-2
CASSAAGFNEQYF	TGTGCCAGTAGTGCAGCGGGCTTCAACGAGCAGTACTTC	13	many	NA	TRBV19	TRBJ2-7
CASSSTSGGSYEQYF	TGTGCCAGCTCATCTACTAGCGGGGGCTCCTACGAGCAGTACTTC	15	many	TRBD2	TRBV18	TRBJ2-7
CASSSPTSGGATDTQYF	TGTGCCAGCAGTTCCCCGACTAGCGGGGGGGCAACAGATACGCAGTATTTT	17	many	TRBD2	TRBV12-3/TRBV12-4	TRBJ2-3
CASSQVTGVSGNEQFF	TGCGCCAGCAGCCAAGTGACAGGGGTTTCCGGCAATGAGCAGTTCTTC	16	many	TRBD1	TRBV4-3	TRBJ2-1
CASSWGVETNTGELFF	TGCGCCAGCAGCTGGGGCGTCGAAACGAACACCGGGGAGCTGTTTTTT	16	many	NA	TRBV5-1	TRBJ2-2
CASSQAGRSTDTQYF	TGCGCCAGCAGCCAAGCAGGCAGAAGCACAGATACGCAGTATTTT	15	few	NA	TRBV4-1	TRBJ2-3
CASSVALPPYEQFF	TGTGCCAGCAGCGTAGCTCTCCCCCCCTATGAGCAGTTCTTC	14	many	NA	TRBV9	TRBJ2-1
CASSLPSGGPSQETQYF	TGTGCCAGCAGTTTGCCCAGCGGGGGGCCTTCACAAGAGACCCAGTACTTC	17	many	TRBD2	TRBV6-1	TRBJ2-5
CASSDLAGGGLEQYF	TGTGCCAGCAGTGACTTAGCGGGAGGAGGCCTCGAGCAGTACTTC	15	few	TRBD2	TRBV28	TRBJ2-7
CASSLTPTYEQYF	TGTGCCAGCAGCTTAACACCCACCTACGAGCAGTACTTC	13	NA	NA	TRBV7-3	TRBJ2-7
CAVEQGPGEQYF	TGTGCCGTGGAGCAGGGACCAGGCGAGCAGTACTTC	12	NA	NA	TRBV7-9	TRBJ2-7
CASSLDAGVVVTEQFF	TGTGCCAGCAGTCTTGACGCGGGGGTCGTAGTCACTGAGCAGTTCTTC	16	many	TRBD2	TRBV3-1	TRBJ2-1
CASSPGQLHTYEQYF	TGTGCCAGTAGCCCAGGACAGCTACACACCTACGAGCAGTACTTC	15	few	NA	TRBV19	TRBJ2-7
CSAEAASSYEQYF	TGCAGTGCGGAGGCGGCGAGCTCCTACGAGCAGTACTTC	13	many	NA	TRBV20-1	TRBJ2-7
CASSPTSESSYEQYF	TGTGCCAGCAGCCCGACTAGCGAGAGCTCCTACGAGCAGTACTTC	15	many	TRBD2	TRBV6-4	TRBJ2-7
CASSQGAGLSEKLFF	TGTGCCAGCAGCCAAGGCGCGGGCTTGAGTGAAAAACTGTTTTTT	15	many	NA	TRBV4-2	TRBJ1-4
CASSSVNPGSGYGYTF	TGTGCCAGCAGCTCCGTCAATCCAGGGTCCGGCTATGGCTACACCTTC	16	many	NA	TRBV11-2	TRBJ1-2
CASSQDGTSGYNEQFF	TGTGCCAGCAGCCAAGATGGGACTAGCGGTTACAATGAGCAGTTCTTC	16	many	TRBD2	TRBV4-2	TRBJ2-1
CASSYQRERDTGELFF	TGTGCCAGCAGTTATCAGCGGGAGAGGGACACCGGGGAGCTGTTTTTT	16	many	TRBD2	TRBV5-6	TRBJ2-2
CASSIGGTNEQYF	TGTGCCAGTAGTATAGGAGGGACAAACGAGCAGTACTTC	13	once	NA	TRBV19	TRBJ2-7
CASSLSAGLVNNEQFF	TGCGCCAGCAGTCTCAGCGCGGGCCTAGTTAACAATGAGCAGTTCTTC	16	NA	NA	TRBV10-2	TRBJ2-1
CASSPRGYTDTQYF	TGTGCCAGCAGCCCCCGGGGTTACACAGATACGCAGTATTTT	14	NA	NA	TRBV11-3	TRBJ2-3
CASSLDVGGYEQYF	TGCGCCAGCAGCTTGGATGTAGGGGGCTACGAGCAGTACTTC	14	many	NA	TRBV5-1	TRBJ2-7
CASSLGELTTNEKLFF	TGTGCCAGCAGCTTAGGGGAATTAACAACTAATGAAAAACTGTTTTTT	16	many	NA	TRBV5-5	TRBJ1-4
CASSQVRSSYNEQFF	TGCGCCAGCAGCCAAGTAAGGAGCTCCTACAATGAGCAGTTCTTC	15	few	NA	TRBV4-3	TRBJ2-1
CASSQEWPSGVYNEQFF	TGCGCCAGCAGCCAAGAATGGCCTAGCGGGGTCTACAATGAGCAGTTCTTC	17	many	TRBD2	TRBV4-3	TRBJ2-1
CASSLGSKEQYF	TGTGCCAGCAGCTTAGGATCGAAGGAGCAGTACTTC	12	many	NA	TRBV7-9	TRBJ2-7
CASSYSGRQLNQPQHF	TGTGCCAGCAGTTACTCGGGCAGACAACTCAATCAGCCCCAGCATTTT	16	many	NA	TRBV6-2/TRBV6-3	TRBJ1-5
CASSVGGSPADTQYF	TGTGCCAGCAGCGTAGGAGGGAGTCCCGCAGATACGCAGTATTTT	15	many	NA	TRBV9	TRBJ2-3